The 28 T cell receptor beta chains below come from one sample, sequenced in a study of regulatory T cells in long-lasting Graves disease. Time point in this sample: newly diagnosed GD, antithyroid drugs for less than 3 months. PBMC-extracted RNA yielded the TCR library. Arm-PCR of CDR3 regions and iRepertoire HTBI primers were used to build TCR beta libraries. MiXCR, run by TCRdb on the multiplex PCR reads, gives a single entry per CDR3 protein. Here the sample spans roughly 560,000 distinct CDR3 sequences, around 12% being singletons. The sample also formed part of further work on T cells in Graves' hyperthyroidism and ophthalmopathy.

Sequenced material: peripheral blood mononuclear cells (PBMCs), taken at new diagnosis, from a patient treated with antithyroid drugs. The receptors were sampled from a young woman with Graves disease.

Many counts were recorded for this clonotype. Here the CDR3 reads CASSPTRQGRNTEAFF. The DNA of the CDR3 is TGTGCCAGCAGTCCAACGAGACAGGGTCGGAACACTGAAGCTTTCTTT. V usage is TRBV12-3 or TRBV12-4 and J usage is TRBJ1-1, with TRBD1 matching over 7 bases. The CDR3 has 16 residues. Trimming at V came to 5 bases and at J to 1 base, leaving 10 bases not matched to a gene.

The V and J genes are TRBV19 and TRBJ1-1; 12 nucleotides align to TRBD1. CDR3 size: 18 residues. Looked up from germline, CDR1 is LNHDA and CDR2 is SQIVND (reference sequence). V was clipped by 6 bases and J by 6 bases; unmatched bases: 17. The DNA of the CDR3 is TGTGCCAGTAGGATGTCTTACGGGGACAGGGGGCGCGGGGCTGAAGCTTTCTTT. It specifies CASRMSYGDRGRGAEAFF.

This clonotype was counted at least ten times. The chain joins TRBV5-5 to TRBJ2-7; D gene uncertain. The germline V gene encodes CDR1 SGHKS and CDR2 YYEKEE (reference sequence). The CDR3 spans 14 residues. Deletions cut 0 bases from V and 4 bases from J, with 11 bases between. In nucleotides, the CDR3 is TGTGCCAGCAGCTTGGGATGGGTTCTATACGAGCAGTACTTC. It translates to CASSLGWVLYEQYF.

This clonotype has a count of ten or more. The chain links TRBV6-2 or TRBV6-3 to TRBJ1-5; D may be TRBD1 (5 bases). V was trimmed by 2 bases and J by 1 base, leaving 12 bases between them. This CDR3 region has 16 residues. Germline lookup yields CDR1 MNHEY and CDR2 SVGEGT. The CDR3, as DNA: TGTGCCAGCAGTTACCTCGGGGGGGAAAGCAATCAGCCCCAGCATTTT. Translated: CASSYLGGESNQPQHF.

This clonotype was counted at least ten times. The chain combines TRBV28 with TRBJ1-1; tentatively, D is TRBD1 (5 bases). V lost 6 bases and J lost 1, with 9 bases in between. This CDR3 is 13 amino acids long. Germline CDR1 and CDR2: MDHEN and SYDVKM. The CDR3 is CASRGAGNTEAFF. DNA for the CDR3: TGTGCCAGCAGAGGGGCGGGGAACACTGAAGCTTTCTTT.

The sample holds many counts of this clonotype. V is TRBV10-3 and J is TRBJ1-1, with 7 bases aligning to TRBD1. The CDR3 has 11 residues. The germline gives CDR1 ENHRY, CDR2 SYGVKD. The trim removed 5 bases at V and 8 bases at J, leaving 2 bases unmatched. The CDR3 is CAISSTGEAFF. For the CDR3, the DNA is TGTGCCATCAGTTCGACAGGGGAAGCTTTCTTT.

The chain joins TRBV15 to TRBJ2-3, with TRBD2 matching over 13 bases. V lost 4 bases to trimming and J lost 1 base; unmatched junction nucleotides: 8. Germline V gene sequence: CDR1 LNHNV, CDR2 YYDKDF (reference sequence). CDR3 length equals 18 residues. CDR3 sequence reads: CATSKPGLAGTGTDTQYF. The CDR3, as DNA: TGTGCCACCAGCAAACCGGGACTAGCGGGAACGGGCACAGATACGCAGTATTTT.

This clonotype has at least ten counts. The V call is TRBV4-3, the J call TRBJ2-2; 9 bases are shared with TRBD2. In germline, CDR1 is LGHNA, CDR2 YSLEER. The J segment lost 7 bases and the V segment lost 6 bases, leaving 9 bases of the junction unmatched. This CDR3 comprises 15 residues. CDR3 in amino acids: CASRFDSGSGGELFF. In DNA, the CDR3 is TGCGCCAGCAGGTTCGATAGCGGGAGCGGCGGGGAGCTGTTTTTT.

This clonotype was observed many times. This chain links TRBV12-3 or TRBV12-4 with TRBJ2-3, with 9 bases identical to TRBD2. V dropped 6 bases and J dropped 4; count of bases not matched to a gene: 8. The CDR3 runs to 15 residues. The CDR3 region has the DNA TGTGCCAGCAGCCTTAGCGGGAGTGCGGCAGATACGCAGTATTTT. Amino acids: CASSLSGSAADTQYF.

This clonotype was seen ten or more times. This rearrangement joins TRBV6-1 to TRBJ2-7; TRBD2 is a possible D gene (6 bases). V was cut by 3 bases and J by 6 bases, with 12 bases left in between. The germline V gene has CDR1 MNHNS and CDR2 SASEGT. This CDR3 contains 13 residues. CDR3: CASSDPGVREQYF. DNA for the CDR3: TGTGCCAGCAGTGACCCGGGGGTTCGCGAGCAGTACTTC.

This clonotype was counted between two and nine times. The rearrangement uses TRBV20-1 and TRBJ2-3; 11 nucleotides line up with TRBD1. The length of the CDR3 is 14 residues. Trimming took 5 bases from V and 6 from J; bases not matched to a gene: 7. In germline, CDR1 is DFQATT, CDR2 SNEGSKA (reference sequence). This chain's CDR3 is CSAGDRGMVDTQYF. CDR3 nucleotide sequence: TGCAGTGCTGGGGACAGGGGGATGGTTGATACGCAGTATTTT.

This clonotype was found a few times. The chain has TRBV19 and TRBJ2-1, with D perhaps matching TRBD2 (6 bases). This CDR3 spans 15 amino acids. Per germline, CDR1 LNHDA and CDR2 SQIVND (reference sequence). Trimming stripped 1 base from V and 6 bases from J, with 13 bases between. The CDR3 DNA sequence: TGTGCCAGTAGTATAGGAAGCTTCGGGGGCAATGAGCAGTTCTTC. Its translation: CASSIGSFGGNEQFF.

This clonotype was seen repeatedly, ten times or more. V usage is TRBV12-3 or TRBV12-4 and J usage is TRBJ1-2, with D unresolved. V was cut by 3 bases and J by 3 bases, with 8 bases left in between. This CDR3 region has 13 residues. CDR3 in DNA: TGTGCCAGCAGTTTGCAAGAATACTATGGCTACACCTTC. This encodes CASSLQEYYGYTF.

V is TRBV25-1 and J is TRBJ1-2; D is possibly TRBD1 (6 bases). Trimming cost V 3 bases and J 4 bases, with 12 bases left between them. CDR1 MGHDK and CDR2 SYGVNS come from the germline V gene. The CDR3 spans 14 residues. Written as DNA, the CDR3 is TGTGCCAGCAGTGACCCCGGGGGGGCCTATGGCTACACCTTC. Protein: CASSDPGGAYGYTF.

This clonotype has just a few counts. The chain links TRBV28 to TRBJ1-4, with D uncertain. Per the germline V gene, CDR1 is MDHEN and CDR2 is SYDVKM. The ends were cut back, 3 bases at V and 1 base at J, with 6 bases in the middle. CDR3 length: 14 amino acids. The chain's CDR3 is CASSFGLTNEKLFF. The CDR3 nucleotides are TGTGCCAGCAGTTTTGGATTAACTAATGAAAAACTGTTTTTT.

This clonotype was seen ten or more times. V and J are TRBV12-3 or TRBV12-4 and TRBJ2-5; weak D call: TRBD2 (6 bases). The CDR3 is 15 amino acids. V lost 6 bases, J lost 2 bases, and 16 bases lay in between. CDR3 region: CASRQQLARQETQYF. The CDR3, as DNA: TGTGCCAGCAGACAGCAACTAGCTAGGCAAGAGACCCAGTACTTC.

The sample holds many counts of this clonotype. The V and J genes are TRBV3-1 and TRBJ2-5; no clear D. Germline V gene lookup returns CDR1 LGHDT and CDR2 YNNKEL (reference sequence). The CDR3 is made up of 13 amino acids. V was shortened by 1 base and J by 3 bases, with 6 bases between the two germline ends. As DNA, the CDR3 is TGTGCCAGCAGCCAAGGGCTGAAAGAGACCCAGTACTTC. It codes for CASSQGLKETQYF.

J is TRBJ1-1 and V is TRBV4-2, with 7 bases matching TRBD1. J gave up 3 bases and V 0 bases, and 10 bases lay outside the gene matches. The germline gives CDR1 LGHNA, CDR2 YNFKEQ. CDR3 length equals 17 residues. The CDR3 protein is CASSQDHMTGRYTEAFF. In nucleotides, the CDR3 is TGTGCCAGCAGCCAAGATCACATGACAGGGCGGTACACTGAAGCTTTCTTT.

The chain combines TRBV4-1 with TRBJ1-1; weak D call: TRBD1 (5 bases). CDR3 length: 17 amino acids. The germline CDR1 and CDR2 sequences are MGHRA and YSYEKL. Trimming left V 5 bases short and J 3 bases short, with 22 bases between. This chain's CDR3 is CASSGRDKGFRYTEAFF. CDR3 bases: TGCGCCAGCAGCGGTAGAGATAAGGGGTTTAGGTACACTGAAGCTTTCTTT.

This rearrangement joins TRBV7-3 to TRBJ2-7; 10 bases map to TRBD1. Germline CDR1 is SGHTA and CDR2 is FQGTGA. The V segment lost 5 bases and the J segment 2 bases; nucleotides outside the gene matches: 6. The CDR3 runs to 15 residues. The CDR3 loop reads CASSVTGGGTYEQYF. The CDR3 region has the DNA TGTGCCAGCAGCGTGACAGGGGGCGGCACCTACGAGCAGTACTTC.

This clonotype was seen many times. This chain connects TRBV7-9 to TRBJ2-1; 8 bases line up with TRBD1. The length of the CDR3 is 17 residues. Germline CDR1 reads SEHNR; CDR2 reads FQNEAQ (reference sequence). The J segment lost 4 bases and the V segment lost 4 bases, leaving 12 bases of the junction unmatched. CDR3 coding DNA: TGTGCCAGCAGCTCCTACCGACTCGGACAGGGATACAATGAGCAGTTCTTC. Its translation: CASSSYRLGQGYNEQFF.

This clonotype was detected many times. The chain is built from TRBV2 and TRBJ2-7; 7 nucleotides match TRBD2. Germline V gene sequence: CDR1 SNHLY, CDR2 FYNNEI. V lost 11 bases and J lost 4; bases outside the gene matches: 5. This CDR3 is built from 11 residues. CDR3 sequence reads: CAWTRGYEQYF. The CDR3 nucleotides are TGTGCCTGGACTAGAGGTTACGAGCAGTACTTC.

This clonotype showed up many times. The genes are TRBV29-1 and TRBJ1-1, with a possible D match to TRBD1 (5 bases). CDR3 size: 13 residues. Germline lookup yields CDR1 SQVTM and CDR2 ANQGSEA. The V end lost 6 bases, the J end lost 4 bases, and 15 bases lay between the germline ends. CDR3 DNA sequence: TGCAGCGTCGCCGGGTCTGGGGGCACTGAAGCTTTCTTT. This sequence encodes CSVAGSGGTEAFF.

This clonotype was seen repeatedly, ten times or more. J is TRBJ1-2 and V is TRBV9, with 7 bases identical to TRBD1. The CDR3 length is 12 residues. Germline lookup yields CDR1 SGDLS and CDR2 YYNGEE. V was clipped by 1 base and J by 8 bases; unmatched bases: 2. The chain's CDR3 is CASSVTGEGYTF. The CDR3 DNA follows: TGTGCCAGCAGCGTAACAGGGGAAGGCTACACCTTC.

The table lists this clonotype with many counts. This chain connects TRBV19 to TRBJ1-1; D gene ambiguous. CDR3 size: 14 residues. V was shortened by 1 base and J by 1 base, with 7 bases between the two germline ends. Per the germline V gene, CDR1 is LNHDA and CDR2 is SQIVND (reference sequence). CDR3 loop: CASSIGRGNTEAFF. The CDR3 DNA follows: TGTGCCAGTAGTATAGGTCGCGGGAACACTGAAGCTTTCTTT.

Comments on this clonotype: A clone one base away is much larger, so this may be a read error. The gene calls are TRBV11-2 and TRBJ2-1; 14 bases line up with TRBD2. Germline CDR1 reads SGHAT; CDR2 reads FQNNGV. The CDR3 is made up of 15 amino acids. The CDR3 DNA follows: TGTGCCGGCAGCCGGACTAGCGGGAGGTGGGCTGAGCAGTTCTTC. Its translation is CAGSRTSGRWAEQFF. The full variable domain, in which reference TRBV11-2 and TRBJ2-1 provide the parts outside the CDR3, is EAGVAQSPRYKIIEKRQSVAFWCNPISGHATLYWYQQILGQGPKLLIQFQNNGVVDDSQLPKDRFSAERLKGVDSTLKIQPAKLEDSAVYLCAGSRTSGRWAEQFFGPGTRLTVL.

This clonotype was picked up many times. V and J are TRBV6-1 and TRBJ2-7, with D possibly being TRBD1 or TRBD2 (5 bases each). This CDR3 has 11 amino acids. Germline CDR1 is MNHNS and CDR2 is SASEGT. The V and J ends lost 8 bases and 7 bases respectively, with 12 bases between them. In DNA, the CDR3 is TGTGCCAGCGCAGACGGGGCAGAGCAGTACTTC. It specifies CASADGAEQYF.

In this sample, this clonotype turned up many times. The chain joins TRBV5-1 to TRBJ2-1, with D possibly TRBD1 on 6 matching bases. The V end lost 2 bases, the J end lost 7 bases, and 13 bases lay between the germline ends. CDR1 and CDR2 (germline): SGHRS, YFSETQ. CDR3 length equals 14 residues. The CDR3 DNA reads TGCGCCAGCAGCTTAGGGCAGGGGTTTAATGAGCAGTTCTTC. Translation: CASSLGQGFNEQFF.